This T cell receptor beta chain was identified in a study of shared clonotypes between healthy human individuals. Overall study results and limits: Relative to their counterparts shared across all four donors, non-shared clonotypes exhibited diminished generation probabilities. Naive subsets, compared against memory subsets, generally had larger estimated richness values. When naive CD4 clonotypes were compared across a handful of donors, 4% to 5.5% were shared.

This CDR3 is 15 amino acids long. Germline V gene sequence: CDR1 MNHEY, CDR2 SMNVEV (reference sequence). Deletions cut 1 base from V and 7 bases from J, with 17 bases between. Regarding this clone: Its antigen remains unidentified.

Only in-frame clones appear in the TCRdb table, and some are missing; sequencing was by immunoSEQ multiplex PCR. The data show roughly 1,000,000 clones, about 84% seen once. Donors included only healthy HIV-negative adults lacking recent acute infections or vaccinations. This receptor was identified in a man aged 18 to 29 in good health. Some clones in this sample may be carry-over from other donors' samples. The rearrangement joins TRBV27 to TRBJ2-7; D ambiguous. Sample: memory CD4+ T cells from PBMCs. Sample subset: CD45RA-negative fraction. CDR3 sequence (DNA): TGTGCCAGCAGTTTATTGGCTAGAAACCCCGGGGAGCAGTACTTC. This sequence encodes CASSLLARNPGEQYF.